The clone carrying this T cell receptor (beta chain) has a single count. The CDR3 has 13 residues. Trimming removed 8 bases from V and 1 base from J, with 11 bases in between. In germline, CDR1 is MDHEN, CDR2 SYDVKM. The data were obtained in a study of T cell changes during pregnancy in multiple sclerosis. Assay used: immunoSEQ multiplex PCR; TCRdb lists only in-frame clones, some missing. This table holds about 42,000 clones, around 89% found once. This specimen consisted of CD4+ T cells from peripheral blood mononuclear cells, obtained in the second trimester of pregnancy. The TCR comes from a female donor with multiple sclerosis, enrolled in a pregnancy study. The gene calls are TRBV28 and TRBJ1-1; D gene ambiguous. CDR3 nucleotides: TGTGCCAGCCGCTACTCTGGGAACACTGAAGCTTTCTTT. This gives the protein CASRYSGNTEAFF. Full variable domain (missing parts from reference TRBV28 and TRBJ1-1): DVKVTQSSRYLVKRTGEKVFLECVQDMDHENMFWYRQDPGLGLRLIYFSYDVKMKEKGDIPEGYSVSREKKERFSLILESASTNQTSMYLCASRYSGNTEAFFGQGTRLTVV.